The source of this TCR beta chain is a study of early T cells in non-severe SARS-CoV-2 infection. At the level of the study: The authors sequenced bulk RNA from unsorted whole blood, leaving chains unpaired. Overall study findings and caveats: VDJdb-based matching was biased toward anti-spike CD8 responses and missed private and CD4 specificities.

Unique molecular identifiers tagged individual cDNA molecules. A single record per CDR3 protein comes from TCRdb applying MiXCR to the 5' RACE reads. The table lists about 92,000 distinct CDR3 sequences, around an eighth of them singletons, with roughly 7% in the top ten. V shed 5 bases and J shed 0 bases, with 13 bases lying between them. The CDR3 runs to 16 residues. The V gene's germline CDR1 is SGHVS and CDR2 FQNEAQ. Details on this clonotype: Antigen: not known.

V gene TRBV7-8 combines with J gene TRBJ2-2; D is possibly TRBD1 (6 bases). Sequencing used whole blood. This receptor was identified in an adult who was a healthcare worker with PCR-confirmed SARS-CoV-2 infection or an uninfected control (not recorded which). This chain's CDR3 is CASSQAGVTNTGELFF. CDR3 bases: TGTGCCAGCAGCCAAGCAGGGGTTACGAACACCGGGGAGCTGTTTTTT.